The 10 T cell receptor beta chains listed next were all sequenced from one sample in a study of regulatory T cells in long-lasting Graves disease. Combining iRepertoire HTBI primers with Arm-PCR of CDR3 regions, the authors built TCR beta libraries. TCRdb re-analysed the multiplex PCR reads in MiXCR, keeping a single row per CDR3 protein. The sample lists roughly 350,000 distinct CDR3 sequences; around 15% were seen once. Indicated time point: newly diagnosed GD, antithyroid drugs for less than 3 months. Researchers made the TCR library from RNA that was extracted from PBMCs. This sample was shared with a second study, whose subject was T cells in Graves' hyperthyroidism and ophthalmopathy.

The sample was peripheral blood mononuclear cells (PBMCs), taken at new diagnosis, from a patient treated with antithyroid drugs. The receptors were sampled from a woman aged 18-29 years with Graves disease.

This clonotype was detected only a few times. V usage is TRBV19 and J usage is TRBJ2-1; 8 bases map to TRBD2. Germline V gives CDR1 LNHDA, CDR2 SQIVND (reference sequence). The CDR3 is 12 amino acids. Trimming cost V 6 bases and J 8 bases; bases outside gene matches: 3. CDR3 nucleotides: TGTGCCAGTAGCGGGGGGGGGGATGAGCAGTTCTTC. It is translated as CASSGGGDEQFF.

This clonotype was counted at least ten times. The chain links TRBV28 to TRBJ2-7, with 8 nucleotides matching TRBD2. V lost 6 bases, J lost 0 bases, and 10 bases stayed unmatched. Germline lookup yields CDR1 MDHEN and CDR2 SYDVKM. The CDR3 consists of 16 residues. CDR3 region: CASSPVLADPSYEQYF. CDR3 sequence (DNA): TGTGCCAGCAGCCCCGTACTAGCGGACCCCTCCTACGAGCAGTACTTC.

This clonotype was found many times. This chain joins TRBV20-1 and TRBJ2-3; TRBD2 is a possible D gene (5 bases). Germline V gene sequence: CDR1 DFQATT, CDR2 SNEGSKA (reference sequence). This CDR3 is 14 amino acids long. The V gene lost 3 bases and the J gene lost 5 bases, with 15 bases spanning the gap. In DNA form, the CDR3 reads TGCAGTGCTAGTCTCAAGCGGAGCGGAGATACGCAGTATTTT. Amino acid sequence: CSASLKRSGDTQYF.

This clonotype has a count of ten or more. V gene TRBV3-1 combines with J gene TRBJ2-7; possible D gene TRBD2, 5 bases. This CDR3 comprises 14 residues. The germline CDR1 and CDR2 sequences are LGHDT and YNNKEL (reference sequence). Trimming took 0 bases from V and 6 from J, leaving 12 bases between them. The CDR3 region has the DNA TGTGCCAGCAGCCAAGATCCCGAGGGATTCGAGCAGTACTTC. This gives the protein CASSQDPEGFEQYF.

There are a few counts of this clonotype. The chain recombines TRBV7-2 with TRBJ2-1; possibly TRBD2 for D (7 bases). Germline loops: CDR1 SGHTA, CDR2 FQGNSA. Between the trimmed V and J ends, which lost 0 bases and 3 bases, there was a span of 12 bases. The CDR3 consists of 16 residues. This chain's CDR3 is CASSLAGGQGYNEQFF. The CDR3 region has the DNA TGTGCCAGCAGCTTAGCGGGGGGGCAGGGCTACAATGAGCAGTTCTTC.

This clonotype occurred many times. The rearrangement links TRBV5-1 to TRBJ2-1; 7 nucleotides line up with TRBD2. Germline CDR1 SGHRS, CDR2 YFSETQ. This CDR3 spans 13 amino acids. V lost 4 bases and J lost 10; bases outside the gene matches: 8. The CDR3 loop reads CASSAGKRGEQFF. The DNA of the CDR3 is TGCGCCAGCAGCGCAGGAAAGCGGGGCGAGCAGTTCTTC.

This clonotype has more than one count but fewer than ten. This sequence joins TRBV12-3 or TRBV12-4 and TRBJ1-4; D remains unclear. The CDR3 covers 12 residues. V was cut by 10 bases and J by 8 bases, with 14 bases left in between. CDR3 sequence: CATHSEEEKLFF. In nucleotides, the CDR3 is TGTGCCACGCACAGCGAGGAGGAAAAACTGTTTTTT.

In this sample, this clonotype turned up many times. The chain has TRBV3-1 and TRBJ2-5; 9 bases are a match to TRBD1. Looked up from germline, CDR1 is LGHDT and CDR2 is YNNKEL (reference sequence). The trim removed 8 bases at V and 4 bases at J, leaving 8 bases unmatched. The CDR3 is 14 amino acids. CDR3 sequence: CASGTGILGETQYF. The CDR3 bases are TGTGCCAGCGGGACAGGGATTTTGGGAGAGACCCAGTACTTC.

This clonotype was recorded a few times. The V gene is TRBV7-3, the J gene TRBJ2-2; D is ambiguous. Trimming stripped 1 base from V and 1 base from J, with 10 bases between. This CDR3 spans 16 amino acids. Germline-derived CDR1 and CDR2 are SGHTA and FQGTGA. CDR3 residues: CASSLNVVRNTGELFF. The DNA of the CDR3 is TGTGCCAGCAGCTTAAATGTGGTCCGGAACACCGGGGAGCTGTTTTTT.

The chain joins TRBV27 to TRBJ2-3; 8 bases align to TRBD1. Germline lookup yields CDR1 MNHEY and CDR2 SMNVEV (reference sequence). The CDR3 extends over 13 amino acids. V dropped 4 bases and J dropped 5; count of bases not matched to a gene: 2. The CDR3 bases are TGTGCCAGCAGTTACGGGACAGGAGATACGCAGTATTTT. This codes for CASSYGTGDTQYF.